This passage covers 23 T cell receptor beta chains from one sample sequenced in a study of T cells in localized non-small cell lung cancer. TCRdb's table, derived via immunoSEQ multiplex PCR, lists solely in-frame clones and lacks some. The table lists 7,500 to 10,000 clones, less than 95% of them singletons. The sample in question was peripheral blood, obtained before any cancer treatment. These receptors came from a male donor at least 60 years old with stage III squamous cell lung carcinoma.

CDR3 in DNA: TGTGCCAGCAGCTTTAGACCGAGCTCCTACAATGAGCAGTTCTTC. Translated: CASSFRPSSYNEQFF. The J gene is TRBJ2-1, the V gene TRBV5-6; D is undetermined. Trimming cost V 2 bases and J 0 bases, with 9 bases left between them. The CDR3 contains 15 residues. Germline-derived CDR1 and CDR2 are SGHDT and YYEEEE. Using reference TRBV5-6 and TRBJ2-1 for the parts outside the CDR3, the full variable domain is DAGVTQSPTHLIKTRGQQVTLRCSPKSGHDTVSWYQQALGQGPQFIFQYYEEEERQRGNFPDRFSGHQFPNYSSELNVNALLLGDSALYLCASSFRPSSYNEQFFGPGTRLTVL.

The J gene is TRBJ2-7, the V gene TRBV13, with 10 bases fitting TRBD2. V was pared by 6 bases and J by 5 bases, with 22 bases of the junction left unmatched. The germline gives CDR1 PRHDT, CDR2 FYEKMQ (reference sequence). This CDR3 contains 19 residues. In DNA form, the CDR3 reads TGTGCCAGCAGGCCAGCGGGGGGGAAAACAGGGAGGGCCTTGGACGAGCAGTACTTC. Residues: CASRPAGGKTGRALDEQYF.

V gene TRBV4-1 combines with J gene TRBJ2-1; D gene ambiguous. Looked up from germline, CDR1 is MGHRA and CDR2 is YSYEKL. This CDR3 is built from 16 residues. V was cut by 0 bases and J by 4 bases, with 13 bases left in between. CDR3 nucleotide sequence: TGCGCCAGCAGCCAAGATCCCGGATCCGCATACAATGAGCAGTTCTTC. Translating it yields CASSQDPGSAYNEQFF.

The chain links TRBV7-8 to TRBJ1-5; D might be TRBD1 (5 bases). Looked up from germline, CDR1 is SGHVS and CDR2 is FQNEAQ. CDR3 size: 12 residues. Trimming pared 6 bases from V and 5 bases from J, leaving 8 bases between. The CDR3 DNA reads as TGTGCCAGCAGGGGCAGGGATCAGCCCCAGCATTTT. Protein product: CASRGRDQPQHF. Looking up the rest from reference TRBV7-8 and TRBJ1-5 gives the full variable domain: GAGVSQSPRYKVAKRGQDVALRCDPISGHVSLFWYQQALGQGPEFLTYFQNEAQLDKSGLPSDRFFAERPEGSVSTLKIQRTQQEDSAVYLCASRGRDQPQHFGDGTRLSIL.

This clone was seen a few times. The chain links TRBV28 to TRBJ2-3; 11 bases fit TRBD1. Germline CDR1 and CDR2: MDHEN and SYDVKM. After removal of 4 bases from V and 7 bases from J, the junction contained 7 bases not matched to a gene. The CDR3 extends over 15 amino acids. CDR3 region: CASSSGQGVGNTQYF. The CDR3 DNA sequence: TGTGCCAGCAGTTCGGGACAGGGGGTAGGGAATACGCAGTATTTT.

V gene TRBV6-5 combines with J gene TRBJ2-7; D is unresolved. Germline loops: CDR1 MNHEY, CDR2 SVGAGI. V was clipped by 6 bases and J by 0 bases, with 6 bases between them. This CDR3 has 12 amino acids. This CDR3 reads CASRGSSYEQYF. CDR3 bases: TGTGCCAGCAGAGGGTCCTCCTACGAGCAGTACTTC.

The rearrangement uses TRBV28 and TRBJ2-5; possible D gene TRBD1, 5 bases. V was clipped by 2 bases and J by 2 bases, with 9 bases between them. This CDR3 is 14 amino acids long. CDR1 is MDHEN and CDR2 is SYDVKM in the germline V gene. CDR3 in amino acids: CASSLIRQQETQYF. CDR3 nucleotide sequence: TGTGCCAGCAGTTTAATTCGACAGCAAGAGACCCAGTACTTC.

The V and J genes are TRBV7-3 and TRBJ2-4; 7 bases are shared with TRBD1. V gave up 2 bases and J gave up 7 bases; unmatched junction bases: 2. The germline gives CDR1 SGHTA, CDR2 FQGTGA. This CDR3 has 13 residues. For the CDR3, the DNA is TGTGCCAGCAGCTTAGACAGGGTTAACATTCAGTACTTC. Translation: CASSLDRVNIQYF.

The V gene is TRBV5-6, the J gene TRBJ1-5; TRBD1 is a possible D gene (6 bases). The germline V gene has CDR1 SGHDT and CDR2 YYEEEE. V dropped 3 bases and J dropped 4 bases, with 17 bases sitting between them. The CDR3 is made up of 16 amino acids. The chain's CDR3 is CASSSATGQENQPQHF. CDR3 bases: TGTGCCAGCAGCTCGGCAACGGGACAAGAGAATCAGCCCCAGCATTTT. The full variable domain, its missing parts supplied by reference TRBV5-6 and TRBJ1-5, is DAGVTQSPTHLIKTRGQQVTLRCSPKSGHDTVSWYQQALGQGPQFIFQYYEEEERQRGNFPDRFSGHQFPNYSSELNVNALLLGDSALYLCASSSATGQENQPQHFGDGTRLSIL.

The chain combines TRBV7-2 with TRBJ2-5; D is ambiguous. The V end was cut by 3 bases, the J end by 4 bases, with 9 bases between. The CDR3 is made up of 13 amino acids. CDR1 and CDR2 from the germline V gene are SGHTA and FQGNSA. CDR3 sequence: CASSLQVGETQYF. CDR3 nucleotides: TGTGCCAGCAGCTTGCAGGTCGGAGAGACCCAGTACTTC.

For the CDR3, the DNA is TGCGCCAGCAGCTTAACCGGGACTCCTTATGAAAAACTGTTTTTT. Translated: CASSLTGTPYEKLFF. The chain uses TRBV5-1 and TRBJ1-4; D might be TRBD1 (5 bases). The CDR3 runs 15 residues. The germline CDR1 and CDR2 sequences are SGHRS and YFSETQ. The V gene lost 2 bases and the J gene lost 6 bases, with 14 bases spanning the gap.

To note about this clone: The sample holds other DNA sequences that translate to the same CDR3. This chain connects TRBV28 to TRBJ2-2; D call uncertain. The CDR3 is 13 amino acids. With 6 bases removed from V and 3 bases from J, the gap between germline ends came to 8 bases. Germline lookup yields CDR1 MDHEN and CDR2 SYDVKM. CDR3 sequence: CASSLTDTGELFF. The DNA for the CDR3 is TGTGCCAGCAGCTTAACGGACACCGGGGAGCTGTTTTTT.

The chain uses TRBV6-1 and TRBJ2-3; the D call may be TRBD1 or TRBD2 (5 bases each). The germline V gene has CDR1 MNHNS and CDR2 SASEGT. V dropped 6 bases and J dropped 0 bases, with 13 bases sitting between them. The CDR3 is 15 residues long. The CDR3 bases are TGTGCCAGCAGCGAGGGTCAGGGTAGCACAGATACGCAGTATTTT. Its protein is CASSEGQGSTDTQYF.

The genes are TRBV6-1 and TRBJ2-7; 8 bases agree with TRBD1. This CDR3 region has 13 residues. Trimming took 6 bases from V and 2 from J; bases not matched to a gene: 3. CDR1 is MNHNS, CDR2 SASEGT, per germline. The CDR3: CASSGTGPYEQYF. In DNA form, the CDR3 reads TGTGCCAGCAGCGGGACAGGCCCCTACGAGCAGTACTTC.

This chain connects TRBV4-2 to TRBJ2-1; 10 nucleotides agree with TRBD2. The germline V gene encodes CDR1 LGHNA and CDR2 YNFKEQ. Trimming at V came to 2 bases and at J to 6 bases, leaving 4 bases not matched to a gene. The CDR3 runs to 15 residues. CDR3 sequence reads: CASSQSGGGINEQFF. The CDR3 coding sequence is TGTGCCAGCAGCCAAAGCGGGGGGGGGATCAATGAGCAGTTCTTC.

V gene TRBV6-1 combines with J gene TRBJ2-3, with D maybe TRBD2 (5 bases). Between the trimmed V and J ends, which lost 1 base and 0 bases, there was a span of 14 bases. The length of the CDR3 is 17 residues. CDR1 MNHNS and CDR2 SASEGT come from the germline V gene. The CDR3 is CASSEESLAASTDTQYF. The CDR3 DNA sequence: TGTGCCAGCAGTGAAGAGAGTCTAGCAGCTAGCACAGATACGCAGTATTTT.

J is TRBJ1-4 and V is TRBV6-6, with 9 bases matching TRBD1. Trimming at V came to 5 bases and at J to 6 bases, leaving 4 bases not matched to a gene. The CDR3 is 14 residues long. Germline values: CDR1 MNHNY, CDR2 SVGAGI (reference sequence). CDR3 loop: CASSTTGGDEKLFF. The CDR3 DNA reads TGTGCCAGCAGTACGACAGGGGGGGATGAAAAACTGTTTTTT.

The table lists this clone with a count of one. This chain connects TRBV5-5 to TRBJ1-5, with D hard to call. The CDR3 runs to 14 residues. The germline V gene has CDR1 SGHKS and CDR2 YYEKEE (reference sequence). With 0 bases removed from V and 4 bases from J, the gap between germline ends came to 8 bases. This chain's CDR3 is CASSLAVTNQPQHF. The CDR3 bases are TGTGCCAGCAGCTTGGCCGTTACTAATCAGCCCCAGCATTTT.

The rearrangement links TRBV7-3 to TRBJ1-1; the D gene is possibly TRBD1 (5 bases). Germline V gene sequence: CDR1 SGHTA, CDR2 FQGTGA. Trimming took 0 bases from V and 3 from J, leaving 17 bases between them. This CDR3 has 17 amino acids. The CDR3 DNA is TGTGCCAGCAGCTTAACAGGCAGGAAGGGGTGGGACACTGAAGCTTTCTTT. Residues: CASSLTGRKGWDTEAFF. Using reference TRBV7-3 and TRBJ1-1 for the parts outside the CDR3, the full variable domain is GAGVSQTPSNKVTEKGKYVELRCDPISGHTALYWYRQSLGQGPEFLIYFQGTGAADDSGLPNDRFFAVRPEGSVSTLKIQRTERGDSAVYLCASSLTGRKGWDTEAFFGQGTRLTVV.

This chain uses TRBV10-2 with TRBJ1-5; D unresolved. V shed 4 bases and J shed 5 bases, with 9 bases lying between them. Per the germline V gene, CDR1 is WSHSY and CDR2 is SAAADI. CDR3 length: 13 amino acids. The CDR3 loop is CASSVDGDQPQHF. As DNA, the CDR3 is TGCGCCAGCAGTGTCGACGGGGATCAGCCCCAGCATTTT.

This clone was picked up one time. The chain employs TRBV19 and TRBJ2-7; the D gene is possibly TRBD2 (5 bases). Germline CDR1 LNHDA, CDR2 SQIVND (reference sequence). The CDR3 contains 14 residues. Trimming cost V 3 bases and J 3 bases, with 12 bases left between them. CDR3 region: CASSMIAGNYEQYF. The CDR3 DNA reads as TGTGCCAGTAGTATGATCGCCGGGAACTACGAGCAGTACTTC.

The gene calls are TRBV27 and TRBJ2-1, with 7 bases identical to TRBD2. The CDR3 totals 15 residues. In germline, CDR1 is MNHEY, CDR2 SMNVEV (reference sequence). J was trimmed by 4 bases and V by 4 bases; bases with no gene match: 7. The CDR3 here is CASSSEAGSYNEQFF. The CDR3 nucleotides are TGTGCCAGCAGTTCGGAAGCGGGGTCATACAATGAGCAGTTCTTC.

The chain uses TRBV4-2 and TRBJ1-5; D not certain. CDR1 is LGHNA and CDR2 is YNFKEQ in the germline V gene. V lost 0 bases and J lost 9, with 18 bases in between. CDR3 length equals 16 residues. The CDR3 coding sequence is TGTGCCAGCAGCCAAGAAGGGCAGGCTCACCACGGGCCCCAGCATTTT. It codes for CASSQEGQAHHGPQHF.